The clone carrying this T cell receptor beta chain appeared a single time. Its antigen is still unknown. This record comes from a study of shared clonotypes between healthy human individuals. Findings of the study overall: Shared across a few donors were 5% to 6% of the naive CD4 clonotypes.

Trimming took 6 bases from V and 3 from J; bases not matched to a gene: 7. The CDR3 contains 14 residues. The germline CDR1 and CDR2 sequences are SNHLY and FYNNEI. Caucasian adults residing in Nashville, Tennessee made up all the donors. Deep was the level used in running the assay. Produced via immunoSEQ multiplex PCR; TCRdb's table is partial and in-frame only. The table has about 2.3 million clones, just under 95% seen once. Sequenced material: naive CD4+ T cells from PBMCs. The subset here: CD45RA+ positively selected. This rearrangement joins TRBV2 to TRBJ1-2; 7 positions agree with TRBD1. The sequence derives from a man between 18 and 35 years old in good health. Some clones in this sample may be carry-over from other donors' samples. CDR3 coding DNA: TGTGCCAGCAGGGGAAACAGGGGATACTATGGCTACACCTTC. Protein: CASRGNRGYYGYTF.